Listed below are T cell receptor beta chains from one sample, sequenced in a study of cytomegalovirus exposure and HLA in healthy donors. Repertoires were generated with immunoSEQ multiplex PCR, while TCRdb's copy carries only in-frame clones and drops some. The table lists some 130,000 clones, about 76% of them singletons. Sequenced sample: PBMCs. Receptors were obtained from a woman between 40 and 50 years old in good health and CMV-seronegative. CDR3s include the opening cysteine and the closing phenylalanine or tryptophan. Each record gives: V gene, D gene, J gene, clone size, CDR3 DNA, CDR3 protein. A D gene is named only where the DNA matches it firmly. Clone size appears in some rows only: once, few, many, or a class for an expanded clone.

v_call: TRBV11-2
d_call: -
j_call: TRBJ2-7
clone_size: few
cdr3_nt: TGTGCCAGCAGCTTAGGACAGGCGAGATTCTACGAGCAGTACTTC
cdr3_aa: CASSLGQARFYEQYF

v_call: TRBV6-1
d_call: TRBD2
j_call: TRBJ2-2
clone_size: -
cdr3_nt: TGTGCCAGCAGGGGGCTGGCTAGCGGGGTCGGGGAGCTGTTTTTT
cdr3_aa: CASRGLASGVGELFF

v_call: TRBV6-5
d_call: -
j_call: TRBJ1-1
clone_size: -
cdr3_nt: TGTGCCAGCAGTTTTGGCCTTGGAGCTGAAGCTTTCTTT
cdr3_aa: CASSFGLGAEAFF

v_call: TRBV7-2
d_call: -
j_call: TRBJ1-5
clone_size: -
cdr3_nt: TGTGCCAGCAGCCCTGACGGGGGCAATCAGCCCCAGCATTTT
cdr3_aa: CASSPDGGNQPQHF

v_call: TRBV27
d_call: TRBD1
j_call: TRBJ2-3
clone_size: -
cdr3_nt: TGTGCCAGCAGTTGGCAGGGGGAATCACTTTATACGCAGTATTTT
cdr3_aa: CASSWQGESLYTQYF

v_call: TRBV6-5
d_call: TRBD2
j_call: TRBJ2-7
clone_size: -
cdr3_nt: TGTGCCAGCAGTTATGGCGGGAGGGGACTCTACGAGCAGTACTTC
cdr3_aa: CASSYGGRGLYEQYF

v_call: TRBV30
d_call: -
j_call: TRBJ2-5
clone_size: -
cdr3_nt: TGTGCCTGGGCGTCGAGTTTAGATTATCCGAAGGAGACCCAGTACTTC
cdr3_aa: CAWASSLDYPKETQYF

v_call: TRBV5-1
d_call: TRBD2
j_call: TRBJ2-1
clone_size: -
cdr3_nt: TGCGCCAGCAGCCCTAGCGGGACACACAATGAGCAGTTCTTC
cdr3_aa: CASSPSGTHNEQFF

v_call: TRBV4-3
d_call: -
j_call: TRBJ1-4
clone_size: few
cdr3_nt: TGCGCCAGCAGCCAAGATTGGGGACACGACGAAAAACTGTTTTTT
cdr3_aa: CASSQDWGHDEKLFF

v_call: TRBV5-4
d_call: -
j_call: TRBJ1-3
clone_size: once
cdr3_nt: TGTGCCAGCAGCTTTGGGGGGGGAAACACCATATATTTT
cdr3_aa: CASSFGGGNTIYF

v_call: TRBV4-1
d_call: TRBD1
j_call: TRBJ1-6
clone_size: -
cdr3_nt: TGCGCCAGCAGCCAAGTTGAAGAGGGGGCGCGAGGTTCACCCCTCCACTTT
cdr3_aa: CASSQVEEGARGSPLHF

v_call: TRBV6-4
d_call: -
j_call: TRBJ2-5
clone_size: -
cdr3_nt: TGTGCCAGCAGTCGTAGCCCTGACAGCCAAGAGACCCAGTACTTC
cdr3_aa: CASSRSPDSQETQYF

v_call: TRBV9
d_call: TRBD2
j_call: TRBJ2-5
clone_size: -
cdr3_nt: TGTGCCAGCAGCGTAGCTCCAGCGGGGGCGGAGACCCAGTACTTC
cdr3_aa: CASSVAPAGAETQYF

v_call: TRBV5-8
d_call: -
j_call: TRBJ2-3
clone_size: -
cdr3_nt: TGTGCCAGCAGCCCAGCAGGGGAGTGGACAGATACGCAGTATTTT
cdr3_aa: CASSPAGEWTDTQYF

v_call: TRBV2
d_call: -
j_call: TRBJ1-1
clone_size: once
cdr3_nt: TGTGCCAGCAGAGATACAGGGATGCGCACTGAAGCTTTCTTT
cdr3_aa: CASRDTGMRTEAFF

v_call: TRBV4-1
d_call: -
j_call: TRBJ2-5
clone_size: -
cdr3_nt: TGCGCCAGCAGCCAAGGACTCCAAGAGACCCAGTACTTC
cdr3_aa: CASSQGLQETQYF

v_call: TRBV5-1
d_call: TRBD1
j_call: TRBJ1-4
clone_size: -
cdr3_nt: TGCGCCAGCAGCTTTGGGACAGCCACAACTAATGAAAAACTGTTTTTT
cdr3_aa: CASSFGTATTNEKLFF

v_call: TRBV4-2
d_call: -
j_call: TRBJ2-5
clone_size: few
cdr3_nt: TGTGCCAGCAGCCAAGAGGGGGCCCCGAGGAGGACCCAGTACTTC
cdr3_aa: CASSQEGAPRRTQYF

v_call: TRBV19
d_call: TRBD1
j_call: TRBJ2-6
clone_size: -
cdr3_nt: TGTGCCAGTAGTATAGGAGGGACAGGGTTCTCTGGGGCCAACGTCCTGACTTTC
cdr3_aa: CASSIGGTGFSGANVLTF

v_call: TRBV5-4
d_call: -
j_call: TRBJ1-1
clone_size: -
cdr3_nt: TGTGCCAGCAGCTTACAGGGAAGGAACACTGAAGCTTTCTTT
cdr3_aa: CASSLQGRNTEAFF

v_call: TRBV5-1
d_call: -
j_call: TRBJ2-7
clone_size: -
cdr3_nt: TGCGCCAGCAGCTTGGGTAATCTAGACTACGAGCAGTACTTC
cdr3_aa: CASSLGNLDYEQYF

v_call: TRBV6-1
d_call: -
j_call: TRBJ1-2
clone_size: -
cdr3_nt: TGTGCCAGTCTCTTCGGTTATGGCTACACCTTC
cdr3_aa: CASLFGYGYTF

v_call: TRBV9
d_call: TRBD1
j_call: TRBJ2-1
clone_size: -
cdr3_nt: TGTGCCAGCAGCGTAGAGGGGGCGGCCGCCGAGCAGTTCTTC
cdr3_aa: CASSVEGAAAEQFF

v_call: TRBV28
d_call: TRBD2
j_call: TRBJ2-7
clone_size: -
cdr3_nt: TGTGCCAGCAGAAATGGGCGTGGGGTGACTAGCGGGGGCATTAGCTCCTACGAGCAGTACTTC
cdr3_aa: CASRNGRGVTSGGISSYEQYF

v_call: TRBV7-9
d_call: -
j_call: TRBJ2-5
clone_size: -
cdr3_nt: TGTGCCAGCAGCCCCGGCAGGGGATCGCAAGAGACCCAGTACTTC
cdr3_aa: CASSPGRGSQETQYF

v_call: TRBV7-9
d_call: -
j_call: TRBJ2-5
clone_size: -
cdr3_nt: TGTGCCAGTCAGGGTCGGCGAGAGACCCAGTACTTC
cdr3_aa: CASQGRRETQYF

v_call: TRBV7-3
d_call: -
j_call: TRBJ2-7
clone_size: -
cdr3_nt: TGTGCCAGCAGCTGGGGGAGGGCAGGGGCATACGAGCAGTACTTC
cdr3_aa: CASSWGRAGAYEQYF

v_call: TRBV18
d_call: TRBD2
j_call: TRBJ2-5
clone_size: -
cdr3_nt: TGTGCCAGCTCACCAATGGCTAGCGGGGGCGCTTATCAAGAGACCCAGTACTTC
cdr3_aa: CASSPMASGGAYQETQYF

v_call: TRBV25-1
d_call: TRBD1
j_call: TRBJ2-7
clone_size: once
cdr3_nt: TGTGCCAGCAGTGAAGGTGGGACAGGGGGCTCCGAGCAGTACTTC
cdr3_aa: CASSEGGTGGSEQYF

v_call: TRBV27
d_call: TRBD1
j_call: TRBJ1-1
clone_size: -
cdr3_nt: TGTGCCAGCAGTTTTAGGGACAGAAACACTGAAGCTTTCTTT
cdr3_aa: CASSFRDRNTEAFF

v_call: TRBV4-3
d_call: -
j_call: TRBJ2-3
clone_size: -
cdr3_nt: TGCGCCAGCAGCCAATTCGGCACAGATACGCAGTATTTT
cdr3_aa: CASSQFGTDTQYF

v_call: TRBV6-5
d_call: -
j_call: TRBJ1-2
clone_size: -
cdr3_nt: TGTGCCAGCAGTAATGAGGCCAACTATGGCTACACCTTC
cdr3_aa: CASSNEANYGYTF

v_call: TRBV5-1
d_call: TRBD1
j_call: TRBJ1-4
clone_size: -
cdr3_nt: TGCGCCAGCAGCACGGGGACAGGGGGTGCAACTAATGAAAAACTGTTTTTT
cdr3_aa: CASSTGTGGATNEKLFF

v_call: TRBV7-2
d_call: -
j_call: TRBJ1-3
clone_size: -
cdr3_nt: TGTGCCAGCAGCTTAGTCAGGGCTGGAAACACCATATATTTT
cdr3_aa: CASSLVRAGNTIYF

v_call: TRBV28
d_call: TRBD1
j_call: TRBJ2-1
clone_size: -
cdr3_nt: TGTGCCAGCAGCCGGGACAGGTCCTATGAGCAGTTCTTC
cdr3_aa: CASSRDRSYEQFF

v_call: TRBV10-3
d_call: TRBD2
j_call: TRBJ2-1
clone_size: -
cdr3_nt: TGTGCCATCAATGATCGGACTAGTATCGATGAGCAGTTCTTC
cdr3_aa: CAINDRTSIDEQFF

v_call: TRBV19
d_call: TRBD1
j_call: TRBJ2-5
clone_size: -
cdr3_nt: TGTGCCAGTAGTATGGTAACAGGGGCGGCGGAGACCCAGTACTTC
cdr3_aa: CASSMVTGAAETQYF

v_call: TRBV5-6
d_call: TRBD1
j_call: TRBJ1-2
clone_size: once
cdr3_nt: TGTGCCAGCAGCCCTTACAGGGGCCCCTCTCCCTATGGCTACACCTTC
cdr3_aa: CASSPYRGPSPYGYTF

v_call: TRBV18
d_call: -
j_call: TRBJ2-5
clone_size: -
cdr3_nt: TGTGCCAGCTCACCACCGGGACTGGGGGAAGAGACCCAGTACTTC
cdr3_aa: CASSPPGLGEETQYF

v_call: TRBV5-1
d_call: -
j_call: TRBJ1-1
clone_size: -
cdr3_nt: TGCGCCAGCAGCTTTGGAGGGCGTCGGACTGAAGCTTTCTTT
cdr3_aa: CASSFGGRRTEAFF

v_call: TRBV5-1
d_call: TRBD1
j_call: TRBJ2-3
clone_size: -
cdr3_nt: TGCGCCAGCAGCTTGATGTCTCGACAGGGGGCTAGCACAGATACGCAGTATTTT
cdr3_aa: CASSLMSRQGASTDTQYF

v_call: TRBV6-1
d_call: -
j_call: TRBJ1-2
clone_size: -
cdr3_nt: TGTGCCAGCAGTGCCCCGGATGGCTACACCTTC
cdr3_aa: CASSAPDGYTF

v_call: TRBV5-6
d_call: TRBD1
j_call: TRBJ1-1
clone_size: -
cdr3_nt: TGTGCCAGCAGCTGGGCCAGGGGGCTGAACACTGAAGCTTTCTTT
cdr3_aa: CASSWARGLNTEAFF

v_call: TRBV4-3
d_call: TRBD1
j_call: TRBJ1-2
clone_size: -
cdr3_nt: TGCGCCAGCAGCCAAGTCGAAGGGGGCCGCTCAGGCTACACCTTC
cdr3_aa: CASSQVEGGRSGYTF

v_call: TRBV4-3
d_call: TRBD2
j_call: TRBJ2-1
clone_size: -
cdr3_nt: TGCGCCAGCAGCCCTCAGCTGGTGGGGACTACGAACTACAATGAGCAGTTCTTC
cdr3_aa: CASSPQLVGTTNYNEQFF

v_call: TRBV6-4
d_call: -
j_call: TRBJ2-7
clone_size: -
cdr3_nt: TGTGCCAGCAGGGGCGAACGTCAGGGGACGCGTCCCTACGAGCAGTACTTC
cdr3_aa: CASRGERQGTRPYEQYF

v_call: TRBV5-1
d_call: TRBD1
j_call: TRBJ2-2
clone_size: -
cdr3_nt: TGCGCCAGCAGCTTCCCGGCAGACAGGGTGGTGGGGACCGGGGAGCTGTTTTTT
cdr3_aa: CASSFPADRVVGTGELFF

v_call: TRBV7-9
d_call: -
j_call: TRBJ1-1
clone_size: -
cdr3_nt: TGTGCCAGCAGCCTCGGGCGGGGGGTGAACACTGAAGCTTTCTTT
cdr3_aa: CASSLGRGVNTEAFF

v_call: TRBV7-8
d_call: -
j_call: TRBJ2-1
clone_size: -
cdr3_nt: TGTGCCAGCAGCTTAGGAGGGTGGATAGTGGGGCAGTTCTTC
cdr3_aa: CASSLGGWIVGQFF

v_call: TRBV29-1
d_call: -
j_call: TRBJ1-3
clone_size: few
cdr3_nt: TGCAGCGTGAAAACCGGGGGGCTCTCTGGAAACACCATATATTTT
cdr3_aa: CSVKTGGLSGNTIYF

v_call: TRBV6-5
d_call: -
j_call: TRBJ2-2
clone_size: -
cdr3_nt: TGTGCCAGCAGTTACTCGAAGGGGACCGGGGAGCTGTTTTTT
cdr3_aa: CASSYSKGTGELFF

v_call: TRBV14
d_call: TRBD1
j_call: TRBJ1-2
clone_size: -
cdr3_nt: TGTGCCAGCAGCCCCAGGGACAGGGGGAACTATGGCTACACCTTC
cdr3_aa: CASSPRDRGNYGYTF

v_call: TRBV27
d_call: TRBD1
j_call: TRBJ2-7
clone_size: -
cdr3_nt: TGTGCCAGCAGTTTAAATATGCGGGACAGGGCCCACGAGCAGTACTTC
cdr3_aa: CASSLNMRDRAHEQYF

v_call: TRBV19
d_call: -
j_call: TRBJ1-2
clone_size: once
cdr3_nt: TGTGCCAGTAGGGACCCCGGGAGGGATAACTATGGCTACACCTTC
cdr3_aa: CASRDPGRDNYGYTF

v_call: TRBV6-4
d_call: -
j_call: TRBJ2-3
clone_size: -
cdr3_nt: TGTGCCAGCAGTCAGGGTCCGGGCACAGATACGCAGTATTTT
cdr3_aa: CASSQGPGTDTQYF

v_call: TRBV5-4
d_call: -
j_call: TRBJ1-2
clone_size: -
cdr3_nt: TGTGCCAGCAGCTTGGTCGACAGAAACTATGGCTACACCTTC
cdr3_aa: CASSLVDRNYGYTF

v_call: TRBV6-1
d_call: TRBD1
j_call: TRBJ1-1
clone_size: -
cdr3_nt: TGTGCCAGCAGTTTGGGGACAGGTACTGAAGCTTTCTTT
cdr3_aa: CASSLGTGTEAFF

v_call: TRBV4-1
d_call: TRBD2
j_call: TRBJ2-7
clone_size: -
cdr3_nt: TGCGCCAGCAGCCAAGAACCTCCGGGACTAGCGGATCTCCACGAGCAGTACTTC
cdr3_aa: CASSQEPPGLADLHEQYF

v_call: TRBV7-2
d_call: TRBD2
j_call: TRBJ2-5
clone_size: few
cdr3_nt: TGTGCCAGCAGCTTAGGGCGGGGGGGCTTTGAGACCCAGTACTTC
cdr3_aa: CASSLGRGGFETQYF